This TCR beta chain was sequenced during a study of shared clonotypes between healthy human individuals. Study overall: The donor pool was made up of two women and a few men aged 18 to 49. CD4 naive and CD4 memory each took three plates per donor, while CD8 naive took two and CD8 memory one. Study observations and caveats: In a few donors, approximately 5% of naive CD4 clonotypes appeared in common. Owing to a small donor count, the genetic and exposure-history diversity represented was limited.

On this clone itself: Its antigen is not identified.

The method was immunoSEQ multiplex PCR; TCRdb's version includes in-frame clones alone and lacks a portion of them. The data contain approximately 1.1 million clones, 78% of them seen just once; the ten biggest clones take up approximately 0.5%. This clonotype was obtained from a man aged 18 to 35 in good health. Some clones in this sample may be carry-over from other donors' samples. The sample comprised memory CD4+ T cells from PBMCs. Subset here: CD45RA-negative fraction.

CDR3 in amino acids: CAWSVCIRGALGPDTQYF. CDR3 DNA: TGTGCCTGGAGTGTTTGTATTCGGGGGGCCTTAGGTCCAGATACGCAGTATTTT. The gene calls are TRBV30 and TRBJ2-3; D possibly corresponds to TRBD2 (7 bases). This CDR3 is 18 amino acids long. The V end was cut by 0 bases, the J end by 4 bases, with 23 bases between. CDR1 and CDR2 from the germline V gene are GTSNPN and SVGIG (reference sequence).